Listed here are 28 T cell receptor beta chains from one sample, sequenced in a study of early T cells in non-severe SARS-CoV-2 infection. TCRdb ran MiXCR on the 5' RACE reads and lists one entry per CDR3 protein. Among 80,000 or so distinct CDR3 sequences listed, about an eighth were seen once. Sequencing used whole blood. These receptor sequences come from an adult who was a healthcare worker with PCR-confirmed SARS-CoV-2 infection or an uninfected control (not recorded which).

This clonotype was seen only a few times. This chain joins TRBV24-1 and TRBJ2-3; a weak D match, TRBD1 (7 bases). V was cut by 7 bases and J by 2 bases, with 15 bases left in between. The CDR3 has 15 residues. Germline CDR1 and CDR2: KGHDR and SFDVKD. The chain's CDR3 is CATSPGDSYTDTQYF. The DNA for the CDR3 is TGTGCCACCAGCCCGGGGGACAGCTACACAGATACGCAGTATTTT.

The chain has TRBV28 and TRBJ2-3, with a tentative D call TRBD2 (6 bases). This CDR3 comprises 15 residues. Germline CDR1 reads MDHEN; CDR2 reads SYDVKM. Trimming cost V 3 bases and J 7 bases, with 17 bases left between them. This CDR3 is CASSFSTGVRNTQYF. CDR3 coding DNA: TGTGCCAGCAGTTTCAGCACGGGAGTACGGAATACGCAGTATTTT.

A few counts support this clonotype. The chain is built from TRBV18 and TRBJ2-5, with a possible D match to TRBD2 (5 bases). There are 14 residues in the CDR3. Per the germline V gene, CDR1 is KGHSH and CDR2 is LQKENI. Trimming took off 3 bases at V and 0 bases at J, with 8 bases between the two ends. The CDR3 coding sequence is TGTGCCAGCTCACCGAGGGTCGACCAAGAGACCCAGTACTTC. It codes for CASSPRVDQETQYF.

This clonotype was found a few times. This chain uses TRBV19 with TRBJ2-3, with D uncertain. CDR3 length: 17 amino acids. V lost 5 bases and J 0 bases, leaving 18 bases between the germline ends. Germline values: CDR1 LNHDA, CDR2 SQIVND (reference sequence). CDR3 coding DNA: TGTGCCAGTAGTCCGCCGTCCTATACCGCTAGCACAGATACGCAGTATTTT. Translating it yields CASSPPSYTASTDTQYF.

This clonotype showed up just a few times. The rearrangement uses TRBV18 and TRBJ1-2; TRBD1 agrees at 10 bases. CDR1 and CDR2 from the germline V gene are KGHSH and LQKENI. J lost 3 bases, V lost 3 bases, and 4 bases had no gene match. The length of the CDR3 is 15 residues. The CDR3 bases are TGTGCCAGCTCACCGACCGGGACAGGGGACTATGGCTACACCTTC. This codes for CASSPTGTGDYGYTF. The variable domain in full, with the rest retrieved from reference TRBV18 and TRBJ1-2, is NAGVMQNPRHLVRRRGQEARLRCSPMKGHSHVYWYRQLPEEGLKFMVYLQKENIIDESGMPKERFSAEFPKEGPSILRIQQVVRGDSAAYFCASSPTGTGDYGYTFGSGTRLTVV.

Ten or more counts support this clonotype. The rearrangement uses TRBV3-1 and TRBJ2-2; D call uncertain. Germline values: CDR1 LGHDT, CDR2 YNNKEL (reference sequence). CDR3 length equals 12 residues. Trimming cost V 4 bases and J 6 bases, with 6 bases left between them. CDR3 sequence: CASSPYPGELFF. As DNA, the CDR3 is TGTGCCAGCAGCCCCTACCCCGGGGAGCTGTTTTTT.

This clonotype was detected a few times. The rearrangement joins TRBV3-1 to TRBJ1-4; no clear D gene. Germline V gene lookup returns CDR1 LGHDT and CDR2 YNNKEL (reference sequence). The CDR3 is made up of 13 amino acids. V was cut by 4 bases and J by 12 bases, with 15 bases left in between. The CDR3 nucleotides read TGTGCCAGCAGCCGAAGATTAGGGTTTCAACTGTTTTTT. Translated: CASSRRLGFQLFF. The full variable domain, with the rest looked up from reference TRBV3-1 and TRBJ1-4, is DTAVSQTPKYLVTQMGNDKSIKCEQNLGHDTMYWYKQDSKKFLKIMFSYNNKELIINETVPNRFSPKSPDKAHLNLHINSLELGDSAVYFCASSRRLGFQLFFGSGTQLSVL.

This clonotype came up a few times. This sequence joins TRBV5-5 and TRBJ2-1, with 8 bases that match TRBD2. The CDR3 is made up of 15 amino acids. Looked up from germline, CDR1 is SGHKS and CDR2 is YYEKEE (reference sequence). The trim removed 4 bases at V and 4 bases at J, leaving 7 bases unmatched. CDR3 DNA: TGTGCCAGCAGCCCCTCTAGCGGGTTATACAATGAGCAGTTCTTC. Protein: CASSPSSGLYNEQFF. The whole variable domain, filled in from reference TRBV5-5 and TRBJ2-1, reads DAGVTQSPTHLIKTRGQQVTLRCSPISGHKSVSWYQQVLGQGPQFIFQYYEKEERGRGNFPDRFSARQFPNYSSELNVNALLLGDSALYLCASSPSSGLYNEQFFGPGTRLTVL.

Only a few counts were recorded for this clonotype. The chain employs TRBV5-8 and TRBJ1-6; D is unresolved. V dropped 2 bases and J dropped 0 bases, with 9 bases sitting between them. Germline V CDR1 and CDR2: SGHTS, YDEGEE. This CDR3 is built from 16 residues. CDR3 sequence: CASSLPTSSYNSPLHF. The CDR3 bases are TGTGCCAGCAGCTTACCGACCAGCTCCTATAATTCACCCCTCCACTTT. The full variable domain, completed using reference TRBV5-8 and TRBJ1-6, is EAGVTQSPTHLIKTRGQQATLRCSPISGHTSVYWYQQALGLGLQFLLWYDEGEERNRGNFPPRFSGRQFPNYSSELNVNALELEDSALYLCASSLPTSSYNSPLHFGNGTRLTVT.

V and J are TRBV7-9 and TRBJ2-7, with 9 nucleotides matching TRBD2. The CDR3 runs 14 residues. Germline V gene data show CDR1 as SEHNR and CDR2 as FQNEAQ (reference sequence). Trimming cost V 2 bases and J 5 bases; bases outside gene matches: 4. The CDR3 DNA follows: TGTGCCAGCAGCTTACATAGCGGGAGCGACGAGCAGTACTTC. As protein: CASSLHSGSDEQYF.

This clonotype was seen only a few times. The chain is built from TRBV18 and TRBJ1-1; D gene uncertain. The CDR3 runs to 13 residues. V shed 0 bases and J shed 7 bases, with 9 bases lying between them. From germline, CDR1 is KGHSH and CDR2 LQKENI. For the CDR3, the DNA is TGTGCCAGCTCACCACCTGTCCGGTATGAAGCTTTCTTT. This gives the protein CASSPPVRYEAFF.

This chain joins TRBV7-3 and TRBJ1-2; TRBD1 is a possible D gene (6 bases). Germline loops: CDR1 SGHTA, CDR2 FQGTGA. Deletions cut 1 base from V and 11 bases from J, with 23 bases between. CDR3 length: 16 amino acids. CDR3 DNA sequence: TGTGCCAGCAGCTTAATGGGGGGCCTAGACATCGCTATGTACACCTTC. Translation gives CASSLMGGLDIAMYTF.

The rearrangement links TRBV7-9 to TRBJ2-7; 10 bases are a match to TRBD2. This CDR3 contains 15 residues. Trimming at V came to 8 bases and at J to 1 base, leaving 8 bases not matched to a gene. Germline V gene sequence: CDR1 SEHNR, CDR2 FQNEAQ (reference sequence). Here the CDR3 DNA reads TGTGCCAGCGGACATAGCGGGGGGTGGTCCTACGAGCAGTACTTC. Protein product: CASGHSGGWSYEQYF.

This chain links TRBV30 with TRBJ1-2, with unresolved D. V was clipped by 1 base and J by 7 bases, with 7 bases between them. The CDR3 is 11 residues long. Germline-derived CDR1 and CDR2 are GTSNPN and SVGIG (reference sequence). In DNA, the CDR3 is TGTGCCTGGAGTGCAACTGTTGGCTACACCTTC. As protein: CAWSATVGYTF.

A few counts support this clonotype. The chain combines TRBV24-1 with TRBJ2-5; a possible D gene is TRBD2 (6 bases). This CDR3 comprises 13 residues. V lost 6 bases to trimming and J lost 3 bases, with 10 bases between them. The V gene's germline CDR1 is KGHDR and CDR2 SFDVKD. CDR3 in amino acids: CATSPWGEETQYF. CDR3 coding DNA: TGTGCCACCAGTCCGTGGGGGGAAGAGACCCAGTACTTC.

CDR3 protein: CASSPPGTEELNRYF. The DNA for the CDR3 is TGTGCCAGCAGTCCGCCCGGGACAGAGGAGCTAAACAGATATTTT. V is TRBV28 and J is TRBJ1-3; 7 bases agree with TRBD1. Germline V CDR1 and CDR2: MDHEN, SYDVKM. This CDR3 spans 15 amino acids. V lost 5 bases to trimming and J lost 15 bases; unmatched junction nucleotides: 19.

This clonotype was found many times. This chain connects TRBV5-1 to TRBJ2-1; perhaps TRBD1 as D (7 bases). Germline CDR1 and CDR2: SGHRS and YFSETQ. Deletions cut 4 bases from V and 8 bases from J, with 16 bases between. The CDR3 consists of 14 residues. CDR3 nucleotides: TGCGCCAGCAGCCCCATGGAGGGGGCCTATGAGCAGTTCTTC. Protein: CASSPMEGAYEQFF. The full variable domain, completed using reference TRBV5-1 and TRBJ2-1, is KAGVTQTPRYLIKTRGQQVTLSCSPISGHRSVSWYQQTPGQGLQFLFEYFSETQRNKGNFPGRFSGRQFSNSRSEMNVSTLELGDSALYLCASSPMEGAYEQFFGPGTRLTVL.

The rearrangement links TRBV19 to TRBJ1-5, with D tentatively TRBD1 (6 bases). Germline-derived CDR1 and CDR2 are LNHDA and SQIVND (reference sequence). This CDR3 has 16 amino acids. Trimming removed 7 bases at V and 1 base at J, with 17 bases between. The CDR3 DNA reads TGTGCCAGTACCGGAAGGGTTAGGGGGAGCAATCAGCCCCAGCATTTT. Translating it yields CASTGRVRGSNQPQHF.

This clonotype was observed at least ten times. Here the CDR3 reads CASTGLAGSYTGELFF. For the CDR3, the DNA is TGTGCCAGCACGGGACTAGCGGGGTCTTACACCGGGGAGCTGTTTTTT. This sequence joins TRBV2 and TRBJ2-2; 13 nucleotides line up with TRBD2. The V gene end was trimmed by 7 bases and the J gene end by 3 bases; junction bases not matched to a gene: 5. CDR1 and CDR2 from the germline V gene are SNHLY and FYNNEI. This CDR3 comprises 16 residues.

This sequence joins TRBV11-2 and TRBJ2-7; possible D gene TRBD1, 5 bases. Germline assignment: CDR1 SGHAT and CDR2 FQNNGV. The CDR3 spans 15 residues. V gave up 3 bases and J gave up 0 bases, with 12 bases separating them. DNA for the CDR3: TGTGCCAGCAGCTTGTCAGGGTTGAGCTCCTACGAGCAGTACTTC. Its translation: CASSLSGLSSYEQYF.

The chain carries TRBV2 and TRBJ2-2, with no clear D. The CDR3 length is 13 residues. V lost 3 bases to trimming and J lost 1 base, with 3 bases between them. Per the germline V gene, CDR1 is SNHLY and CDR2 is FYNNEI. The CDR3 region is CASSEQNTGELFF. DNA for the CDR3: TGTGCCAGCAGTGAGCAGAACACCGGGGAGCTGTTTTTT.

This clonotype has a handful of counts. V and J are TRBV12-5 and TRBJ2-1; D perhaps matches TRBD2 (6 bases). V lost 5 bases and J 3 bases, leaving 11 bases between the germline ends. The V gene's germline CDR1 is LGHNT and CDR2 FRNRAP. The CDR3 totals 14 residues. CDR3 coding DNA: TGTGCTAGTGGTCTGAGACTAGACTACAATGAGCAGTTCTTC. As protein: CASGLRLDYNEQFF.

This clonotype occurred many times. The chain couples TRBV5-1 to TRBJ2-1; D gene unclear. V lost 4 bases and J 0 bases, leaving 8 bases between the germline ends. There are 14 residues in the CDR3. CDR1 and CDR2 from the germline V gene are SGHRS and YFSETQ. The CDR3 here is CASSPANSYNEQFF. For the CDR3, the DNA is TGCGCCAGCAGCCCCGCCAACTCCTACAATGAGCAGTTCTTC.

In this sample, this clonotype turned up many times. The rearrangement links TRBV24-1 to TRBJ2-1, with 10 bases identical to TRBD2. CDR3 length equals 17 residues. The V gene's germline CDR1 is KGHDR and CDR2 SFDVKD. Unmatched junction bases numbered 13, after V lost 4 bases and J lost 8 bases. CDR3 DNA: TGTGCCACCAGTGACCACCAACTAGCGGGGTTAAGCCATGAGCAGTTCTTC. It specifies CATSDHQLAGLSHEQFF.

This clonotype was counted between two and nine times. Here the CDR3 DNA reads TGTGCCAGCAGTGATACAGCGGGGAACACTGAAGCTTTCTTT. It codes for CASSDTAGNTEAFF. The chain joins TRBV28 to TRBJ1-1, with no clear D. The CDR3 is 14 amino acids. CDR1 is MDHEN, CDR2 SYDVKM, per germline. The V end was cut by 5 bases, the J end by 1 base, with 11 bases between.

The sample holds a few counts of this clonotype. The J gene is TRBJ1-2, the V gene TRBV24-1, with 10 nucleotides matching TRBD1. Germline trimming cut 1 base from V and 4 bases from J; bases unmatched to any gene: 8. Germline lookup yields CDR1 KGHDR and CDR2 SFDVKD. This CDR3 region has 17 residues. The CDR3 sequence: CATSDFRSTGGFYGYTF. CDR3 DNA: TGTGCCACCAGTGATTTCCGATCGACAGGGGGCTTCTATGGCTACACCTTC.

The table lists this clonotype with many counts. The V call is TRBV7-9, the J call TRBJ2-7; D possibly uses TRBD1 or TRBD2 (5 bases each). Trimming took off 1 base at V and 5 bases at J, with 12 bases between the two ends. The CDR3 is 14 amino acids. Germline CDR1 and CDR2: SEHNR and FQNEAQ (reference sequence). CDR3 nucleotides: TGTGCCAGCAGCTTAGTAGCGACCAGGGACGAGCAGTACTTC. Amino acid sequence: CASSLVATRDEQYF.

The J gene is TRBJ2-3, the V gene TRBV11-3; no clear D gene. From germline, CDR1 is SGHNT and CDR2 YENEEA. CDR3 length: 13 amino acids. The germline V and J ends were trimmed by 5 bases and 5 bases, with 11 bases remaining between them. In DNA form, the CDR3 reads TGTGCCAGCAGCGCTCGTTCCGAAGATACGCAGTATTTT. It codes for CASSARSEDTQYF.